A single sample is the source of the 20 T cell receptor beta chains below, sequenced in a study of regulatory T cells in long-lasting Graves disease. The time point here: newly diagnosed GD, antithyroid drugs for less than 3 months. From PBMCs, RNA was extracted and then used to make the TCR library. iRepertoire HTBI primers and Arm-PCR of CDR3 regions built TCR beta libraries. TCRdb independently ran MiXCR on the multiplex PCR reads; one entry per CDR3 protein. The sample lists roughly 560,000 distinct CDR3 sequences; roughly a sixth were seen once. These records were also assigned to another study, of T cells in Graves' hyperthyroidism and ophthalmopathy.

The input for sequencing was peripheral blood mononuclear cells (PBMCs), taken at new diagnosis, from a patient treated with antithyroid drugs. These receptors were taken from a woman aged 40 to 65 with Graves disease.

As regards this clonotype: A much bigger clone sits one base away, suggesting this may be a read error. The chain joins TRBV6-2 or TRBV6-3 to TRBJ1-2; tentatively, D is TRBD1 (5 bases). V was cut by 7 bases and J by 3 bases, with 12 bases left in between. CDR1 is MNHEY and CDR2 is SVGEGT in the germline V gene. This CDR3 has 13 amino acids. The CDR3: CASIRRGDYGYTF. The CDR3 bases are TGTGCCAGCATACGTAGAGGGGACTATGGCTACACCTTC.

The chain has TRBV6-2 or TRBV6-3 and TRBJ2-2, with D uncertain. In germline, CDR1 is MNHEY, CDR2 SVGEGT. The V end lost 0 bases, the J end lost 0 bases, and 8 bases lay between the germline ends. This CDR3 has 16 residues. Written as DNA, the CDR3 is TGTGCCAGCAGTTACTCTCTTCCCACGAACACCGGGGAGCTGTTTTTT. It yields the protein CASSYSLPTNTGELFF.

The CDR3 region is CASSQVAAGELFF. The CDR3 nucleotides are TGTGCCAGCAGCCAAGTTGCGGCCGGGGAGCTGTTTTTT. This chain uses TRBV3-1 with TRBJ2-2; D gene ambiguous. Per the germline V gene, CDR1 is LGHDT and CDR2 is YNNKEL (reference sequence). The V end lost 1 base, the J end lost 6 bases, and 6 bases lay between the germline ends. This CDR3 spans 13 amino acids.

A few counts support this clonotype. This chain connects TRBV10-3 to TRBJ2-3; D ambiguous. The CDR3 has 12 amino acids. V was shortened by 3 bases and J by 6 bases, with 7 bases between the two germline ends. Germline V gene sequence: CDR1 ENHRY, CDR2 SYGVKD. The CDR3 region has the DNA TGTGCCATCAGTGAAGGGCGGGATACGCAGTATTTT. Its protein product is CAISEGRDTQYF.

There are a few counts of this clonotype. V is TRBV29-1 and J is TRBJ1-4, with D perhaps TRBD1 (5 bases). The V and J ends lost 1 base and 12 bases respectively, with 12 bases between them. Per the germline V gene, CDR1 is SQVTM and CDR2 is ANQGSEA. The CDR3 runs to 12 residues. The CDR3 reads CSVEGLGGELFF. The CDR3 DNA reads as TGCAGCGTTGAAGGTCTTGGGGGGGAACTGTTTTTT.

This clonotype was picked up many times. This sequence joins TRBV2 and TRBJ1-3; TRBD1 matches 7 bases. The CDR3 consists of 15 residues. V lost 10 bases and J lost 4; bases outside the gene matches: 13. Germline V gene lookup returns CDR1 SNHLY and CDR2 FYNNEI. The CDR3 loop is CATSPSPGQGNTIYF. CDR3 nucleotides: TGTGCCACCTCCCCGTCACCGGGACAGGGAAACACCATATATTTT.

This clonotype was counted a few times. The CDR3 protein is CAGAMGSGNTIYF. The CDR3 DNA follows: TGTGCCGGGGCTATGGGTTCCGGAAACACCATATATTTT. The chain is built from TRBV2 and TRBJ1-3, with TRBD1 as a possible D gene (5 bases). Trimming took 11 bases from V and 4 from J, leaving 15 bases between them. Per the germline V gene, CDR1 is SNHLY and CDR2 is FYNNEI. The CDR3 runs 13 residues.

This sequence joins TRBV29-1 and TRBJ1-1; D not certain. Germline V lookup: CDR1 SQVTM, CDR2 ANQGSEA. V gave up 5 bases and J gave up 4 bases, with 14 bases separating them. The CDR3 is 13 residues long. CDR3 in amino acids: CSVPRSGGTEAFF. The CDR3 nucleotides read TGCAGCGTTCCCAGGTCCGGAGGCACTGAAGCTTTCTTT.

Many counts were recorded for this clonotype. This chain connects TRBV6-2 or TRBV6-3 to TRBJ1-1; 9 nucleotides agree with TRBD1. This CDR3 has 17 amino acids. Germline V gene lookup returns CDR1 MNHEY and CDR2 SVGEGT. Unmatched junction bases numbered 16, after V lost 6 bases and J lost 5 bases. The CDR3 nucleotides read TGTGCCAGCAGGTATCGACAGGGGGAAGTCGTTCGGACTGAAGCTTTCTTT. Residues: CASRYRQGEVVRTEAFF.

This clonotype was counted at least ten times. A read error may produce the germline difference seen at one junction end. For the CDR3, the DNA is TGCGCCAGCAGCTTGGAAGCGGGGGGTTACGAGCAGTACTTC. Its translation: CASSLEAGGYEQYF. The chain recombines TRBV11-2 with TRBJ2-7; 9 positions match TRBD2. The V gene's germline CDR1 is SGHAT and CDR2 FQNNGV. The CDR3 loop spans 14 amino acids.

V gene TRBV19 combines with J gene TRBJ2-3; 8 nucleotides agree with TRBD1. Germline CDR1 reads LNHDA; CDR2 reads SQIVND (reference sequence). The CDR3 sequence is 16 residues long. V lost 5 bases to trimming and J lost 3 bases; unmatched junction nucleotides: 10. The CDR3 loop reads CASSLLVGQGTDTQYF. CDR3 DNA: TGTGCCAGTAGTCTCCTCGTTGGACAGGGAACAGATACGCAGTATTTT.

This clonotype was found many times. The V gene is TRBV12-3 or TRBV12-4, the J gene TRBJ1-1; D gene unclear. The CDR3 has 15 amino acids. The germline V and J ends were trimmed by 3 bases and 1 base, with 12 bases remaining between them. CDR3 nucleotides: TGTGCCAGCAGTTTTTCCGGAGGGCCGAACACTGAAGCTTTCTTT. It specifies CASSFSGGPNTEAFF.

This clonotype was recorded many times. The chain couples TRBV7-2 to TRBJ2-5; TRBD1 matches at 9 bases. The V gene end was trimmed by 5 bases and the J gene end by 4 bases; junction bases not matched to a gene: 5. Germline V gene sequence: CDR1 SGHTA, CDR2 FQGNSA. This CDR3 comprises 14 residues. The CDR3 region has the DNA TGTGCCAGCAGCCGTGGGACAGGGAGAGAGACCCAGTACTTC. Its translation: CASSRGTGRETQYF.

This clonotype was seen at least ten times. The gene calls are TRBV13 and TRBJ2-7; TRBD1 might be the D (5 bases). The CDR3 has 14 residues. From germline, CDR1 is PRHDT and CDR2 FYEKMQ (reference sequence). V dropped 1 base and J dropped 5 bases, with 12 bases sitting between them. In nucleotides, the CDR3 is TGTGCCAGCAGCTTAGCTGGCAGGGTCAACGAGCAGTACTTC. Amino acids: CASSLAGRVNEQYF.

This clonotype was seen ten or more times. The gene calls are TRBV12-3 or TRBV12-4 and TRBJ1-1; D may be TRBD1 (6 bases). The CDR3 sequence is 13 residues long. The V end lost 6 bases, the J end lost 5 bases, and 13 bases lay between the germline ends. The CDR3 reads CASSRGGPTEAFF. CDR3 in DNA: TGTGCCAGCAGCCGAGGGGGGCCTACTGAAGCTTTCTTT.

V usage is TRBV2 and J usage is TRBJ1-5; the match to TRBD1 covers 7 bases. Germline CDR1 SNHLY, CDR2 FYNNEI. The CDR3 is made up of 19 amino acids. The V and J ends lost 3 bases and 2 bases, in that order; junction bases with no gene match: 16. The CDR3 here is CASSDGVLDRAFGNQPQHF. CDR3 in DNA: TGTGCCAGCAGTGACGGGGTCCTAGACAGGGCTTTCGGCAATCAGCCCCAGCATTTT.

Written as DNA, the CDR3 is TGTGCCAGCAGCCTCGCCAGCGGGGTGAAGGAGACCCAGTACTTC. Protein product: CASSLASGVKETQYF. This chain links TRBV3-1 with TRBJ2-5; TRBD2 matches at 7 bases. The V gene end was trimmed by 4 bases and the J gene end by 5 bases; junction bases not matched to a gene: 10. This CDR3 region has 15 residues. Germline values: CDR1 LGHDT, CDR2 YNNKEL (reference sequence).

This chain connects TRBV7-2 to TRBJ2-5; a weak D match, TRBD2 (5 bases). This CDR3 has 14 residues. CDR1 SGHTA and CDR2 FQGNSA come from the germline V gene. Trimming shortened V by 4 bases and J by 9 bases, and 18 bases separated the two germline ends. In DNA, the CDR3 is TGTGCCAGCAGCTCCCGCCGGGCCCTCGGGGCCCAGTACTTC. Translated: CASSSRRALGAQYF. The complete variable domain, with remaining parts taken from reference TRBV7-2 and TRBJ2-5, reads GAGVSQSPSNKVTEKGKDVELRCDPISGHTALYWYRQSLGQGLEFLIYFQGNSAPDKSGLPSDRFSAERTGGSVSTLTIQRTQQEDSAVYLCASSSRRALGAQYFGPGTRLLVL.

The chain links TRBV7-8 to TRBJ1-5; no reliable D call. The CDR3 spans 14 residues. V was cut by 2 bases and J by 2 bases, with 7 bases left in between. CDR1 SGHVS and CDR2 FQNEAQ come from the germline V gene. CDR3 in DNA: TGTGCCAGCAGCTTATACCAGGGCAATCAGCCCCAGCATTTT. This sequence encodes CASSLYQGNQPQHF.

The chain employs TRBV12-3 or TRBV12-4 and TRBJ2-1, with D perhaps being TRBD1 or TRBD2 (5 bases each). Between the trimmed V and J ends, which lost 3 bases and 5 bases, there was a span of 14 bases. CDR3 size: 15 residues. The CDR3 spells CASSFPPGADNEQFF. The DNA for the CDR3 is TGTGCCAGCAGTTTTCCCCCCGGGGCCGACAATGAGCAGTTCTTC.